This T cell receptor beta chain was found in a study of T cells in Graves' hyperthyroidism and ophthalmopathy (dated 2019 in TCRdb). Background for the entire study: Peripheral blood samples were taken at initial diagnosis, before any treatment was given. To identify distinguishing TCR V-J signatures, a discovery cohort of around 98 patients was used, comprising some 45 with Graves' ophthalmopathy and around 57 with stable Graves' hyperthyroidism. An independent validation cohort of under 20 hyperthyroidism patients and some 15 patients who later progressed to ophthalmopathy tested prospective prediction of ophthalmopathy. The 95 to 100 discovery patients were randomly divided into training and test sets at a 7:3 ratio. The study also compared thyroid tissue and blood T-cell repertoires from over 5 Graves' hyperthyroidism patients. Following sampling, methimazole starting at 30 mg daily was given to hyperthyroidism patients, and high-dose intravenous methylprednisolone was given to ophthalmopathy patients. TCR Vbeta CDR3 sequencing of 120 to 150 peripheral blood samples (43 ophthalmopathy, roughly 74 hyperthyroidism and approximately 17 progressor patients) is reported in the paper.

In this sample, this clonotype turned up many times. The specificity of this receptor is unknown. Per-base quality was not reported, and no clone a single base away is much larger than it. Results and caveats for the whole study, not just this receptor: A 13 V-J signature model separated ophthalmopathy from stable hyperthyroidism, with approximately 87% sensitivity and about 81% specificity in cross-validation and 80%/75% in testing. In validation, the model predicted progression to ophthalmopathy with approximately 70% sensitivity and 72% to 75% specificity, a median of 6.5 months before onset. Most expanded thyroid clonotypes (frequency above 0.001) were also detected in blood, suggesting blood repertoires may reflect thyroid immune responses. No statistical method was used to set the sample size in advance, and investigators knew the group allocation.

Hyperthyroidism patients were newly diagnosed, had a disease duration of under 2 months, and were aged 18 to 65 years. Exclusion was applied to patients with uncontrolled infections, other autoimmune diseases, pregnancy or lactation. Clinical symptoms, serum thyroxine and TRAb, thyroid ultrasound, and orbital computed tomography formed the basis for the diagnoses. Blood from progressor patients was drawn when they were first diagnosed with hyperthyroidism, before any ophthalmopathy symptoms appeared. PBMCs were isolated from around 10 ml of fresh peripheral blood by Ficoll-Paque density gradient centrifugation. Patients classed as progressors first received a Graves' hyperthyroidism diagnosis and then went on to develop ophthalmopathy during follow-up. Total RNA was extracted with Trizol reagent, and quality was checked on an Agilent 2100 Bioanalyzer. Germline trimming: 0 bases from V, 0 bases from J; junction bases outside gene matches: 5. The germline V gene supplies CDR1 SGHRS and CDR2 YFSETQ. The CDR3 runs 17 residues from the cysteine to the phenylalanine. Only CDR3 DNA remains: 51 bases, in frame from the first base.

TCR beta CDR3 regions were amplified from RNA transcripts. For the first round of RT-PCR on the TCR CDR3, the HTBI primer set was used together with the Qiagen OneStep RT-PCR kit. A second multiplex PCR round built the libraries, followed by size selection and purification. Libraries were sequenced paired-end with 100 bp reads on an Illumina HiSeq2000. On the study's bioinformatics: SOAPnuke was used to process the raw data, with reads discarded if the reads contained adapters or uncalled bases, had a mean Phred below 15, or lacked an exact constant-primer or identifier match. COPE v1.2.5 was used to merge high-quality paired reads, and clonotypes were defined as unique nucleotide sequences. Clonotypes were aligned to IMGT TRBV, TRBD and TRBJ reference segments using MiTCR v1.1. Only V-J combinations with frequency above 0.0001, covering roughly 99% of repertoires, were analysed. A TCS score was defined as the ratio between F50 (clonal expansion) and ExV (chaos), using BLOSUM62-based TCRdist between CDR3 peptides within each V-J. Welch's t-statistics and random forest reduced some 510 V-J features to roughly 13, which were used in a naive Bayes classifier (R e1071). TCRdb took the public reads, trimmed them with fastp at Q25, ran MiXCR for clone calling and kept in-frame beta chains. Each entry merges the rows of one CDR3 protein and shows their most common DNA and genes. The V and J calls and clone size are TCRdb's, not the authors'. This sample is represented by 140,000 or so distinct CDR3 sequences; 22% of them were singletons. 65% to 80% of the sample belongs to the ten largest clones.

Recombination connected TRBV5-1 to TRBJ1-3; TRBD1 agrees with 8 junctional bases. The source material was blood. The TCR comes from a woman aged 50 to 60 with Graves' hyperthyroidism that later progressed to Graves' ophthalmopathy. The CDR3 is CASSLEGQALSGNTIYF. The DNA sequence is TGCGCCAGCAGCTTGGAGGGACAGGCCCTCTCTGGAAACACCATATATTTT.